These 9 T cell receptor beta chains came from one sample sequenced in a study of blood T cell repertoires in COVID-19. TCRdb's table, derived via immunoSEQ multiplex PCR, lists solely in-frame clones and lacks some. The sample holds 100,000 to 120,000 clones, approximately 82% seen once. Sequences were obtained from peripheral blood. The receptors were gathered from an elderly woman with acute or convalescent COVID-19.

Only a few counts were recorded for this clone. This chain links TRBV10-1 with TRBJ2-2, with 7 bases identical to TRBD1. V dropped 5 bases and J dropped 7; count of bases not matched to a gene: 10. The CDR3 length is 15 residues. The germline V gene has CDR1 WNHNN and CDR2 SYGVQD (reference sequence). DNA for the CDR3: TGCGCCAGCAGTATCCGACAGGGAGATCGCGGGGAGCTGTTTTTT. Translated, it gives CASSIRQGDRGELFF.

This rearrangement joins TRBV3-1 (or the pseudogene TRBV3-2) to TRBJ2-6, with D perhaps matching TRBD1 (6 bases). Germline V gene lookup returns CDR1 LGHDT and CDR2 YNNKEL (reference sequence). V dropped 6 bases and J dropped 4 bases, with 28 bases sitting between them. The CDR3 contains 20 residues. The CDR3: CASSPDRDTLVRSGANVLTF. The CDR3 DNA follows: TGTGCCAGCAGTCCCGATCGGGACACCCTTGTCCGGTCCGGGGCCAACGTCCTGACTTTC.

The chain links TRBV6-5 to TRBJ1-2; tentatively, D is TRBD1 (6 bases). V was pared by 5 bases and J by 4 bases, with 17 bases between. The germline V gene encodes CDR1 MNHEY and CDR2 SVGAGI. The CDR3 covers 15 residues. CDR3 sequence reads: CASSPAGGPSYGYTF. CDR3 DNA: TGTGCCAGCAGTCCCGCGGGGGGCCCTAGCTATGGCTACACCTTC.

This clone was detected once. This chain uses TRBV3-1 (or the pseudogene TRBV3-2) with TRBJ2-1; 7 bases are a match to TRBD2. Germline V gene sequence: CDR1 LGHDT, CDR2 YNNKEL (reference sequence). The CDR3 totals 14 residues. J lost 7 bases, V lost 4 bases, and 7 bases had no gene match. The CDR3 DNA is TGTGCCAGCAGCCCGCGGGAGAAGTCGAATGAGCAGTTCTTC. It encodes CASSPREKSNEQFF.

V is TRBV5-4 and J is TRBJ2-7, with 11 bases that match TRBD2. Germline lookup yields CDR1 SGHNT and CDR2 YYREEE (reference sequence). The J segment lost 7 bases and the V segment lost 3 bases, leaving 9 bases of the junction unmatched. The CDR3 totals 15 residues. CDR3 bases: TGTGCCAGCAGCTCTCGAGGGACTAGCGGATCGGAGCAGTACTTC. It yields the protein CASSSRGTSGSEQYF.

The V call is TRBV5-1, the J call TRBJ1-5, with no clear D. Germline V gene lookup returns CDR1 SGHRS and CDR2 YFSETQ. The CDR3 covers 13 residues. V gave up 0 bases and J gave up 3 bases, with 4 bases separating them. CDR3 in amino acids: CASSLDNNQPQHF. The CDR3 DNA sequence: TGCGCCAGCAGCTTGGACAACAATCAGCCCCAGCATTTT.

The chain uses TRBV20-1 and TRBJ1-5; weak D call: TRBD1 (6 bases). In germline, CDR1 is DFQATT, CDR2 SNEGSKA (reference sequence). CDR3 length: 12 amino acids. V shed 3 bases and J shed 6 bases, with 9 bases lying between them. In DNA, the CDR3 is TGCAGTGCTAGTTCAGGGGCTCAGCCCCAGCATTTT. This sequence encodes CSASSGAQPQHF.

DNA for the CDR3: TGTGCCAGCAGCTTGGGTGTTAGCCCAGCAACTAATGAAAAACTGTTTTTT. It is translated as CASSLGVSPATNEKLFF. This rearrangement joins TRBV5-4 to TRBJ1-4; D gene unclear. Trimming pared 0 bases from V and 0 bases from J, leaving 12 bases between. The length of the CDR3 is 17 residues. The germline V gene encodes CDR1 SGHNT and CDR2 YYREEE (reference sequence).

V gene TRBV5-1 combines with J gene TRBJ2-1; D not resolved. This CDR3 spans 13 amino acids. Looked up from germline, CDR1 is SGHRS and CDR2 is YFSETQ. V lost 0 bases and J lost 5, with 6 bases in between. Here the CDR3 DNA reads TGCGCCAGCAGCTTGGTCCCAGACAATGAGCAGTTCTTC. Translated: CASSLVPDNEQFF.